Shown below are 32 T cell receptor beta chains from a single sample sequenced in a study of tumor-infiltrating lymphocytes in primary liver carcinoma. It was from approximately 22-30 mg of unsorted bulk tissue that RNA and DNA were co-extracted. TCR beta cDNA was reverse-transcribed from 450 to 500 ng of total RNA. The reaction used a constant-region primer and ProtoScript II reverse transcriptase. Three rounds of nested multiplex PCR with slightly modified ARM-PCR produced TCR beta libraries. PCR rounds one and two used TRBV1-TRBV30 forward primers with a C-beta reverse primer for about 9 cycles each. Each CDR3 protein is one row after TCRdb ran MiXCR on the multiplex PCR reads. The table has approximately 92,000 distinct CDR3 sequences, around three quarters seen once. Sequences were obtained from liver tumor tissue from sampling region 5. As to subset: tumor region T5, tumor centre. These TCRs come from a woman aged 55-70 years with primary liver carcinoma and hepatitis B virus infection.

CDR3 DNA sequence: TGTGCCAGCGGTCCCCGCCAAGGGCGGAGTCAGCCCCAGCATTTT. It encodes CASGPRQGRSQPQHF. V is TRBV12-3 or TRBV12-4 and J is TRBJ1-5; D is unresolved. This CDR3 has 15 residues. Trimming stripped 8 bases from V and 6 bases from J, with 20 bases between.

With respect to this clonotype: A much bigger clone sits one base away, suggesting this may be a read error. This chain joins TRBV28 and TRBJ2-7, with D possibly matching TRBD2 (7 bases). Deletions cut 10 bases from V and 0 bases from J, with 19 bases between. The CDR3 has 15 residues. The germline CDR1 and CDR2 sequences are MDHEN and SYDVKM. DNA for the CDR3: TGTGCCAACACTGAAGGAGGGGGGGTCTCCTACGAGCAGTACTTC. Its protein product is CANTEGGGVSYEQYF.

A word on this clonotype: One end of the junction is discordant with germline, which a read error may explain. The chain has TRBV2 and TRBJ2-5; no definite D call. Germline V gene lookup returns CDR1 SNHLY and CDR2 FYNNEI. The CDR3 has 13 residues. The CDR3 nucleotides read TGTGACAGCAGTGCCCACCCGGAAGAGACCCAGTACTTC. As protein: CDSSAHPEETQYF.

Concerning this clonotype: Since a much larger clone is just one base distant, this may be a read error. V gene TRBV5-6 combines with J gene TRBJ2-2; tentatively, D is TRBD1 (6 bases). CDR1 is SGHDT and CDR2 is YYEEEE in the germline V gene. Deletions cut 4 bases from V and 6 bases from J, with 13 bases between. This CDR3 is built from 14 residues. For the CDR3, the DNA is TGTGCCAGCAGCCCGGACAGATACGCCGGGGAGCTGTTTTTT. Its translation: CASSPDRYAGELFF.

Remarks on this clonotype: Since the CDR3 does not end with the conserved phenylalanine or tryptophan, this likely comes from a read error. V usage is TRBV5-1 and J usage is TRBJ2-1; D may match TRBD1 or TRBD2 (5 bases each). The CDR3 runs 16 residues. Trimming stripped 1 base from V and 4 bases from J, with 15 bases between. In germline, CDR1 is SGHRS, CDR2 YFSETQ. CDR3 protein: CASSLYSGAGYNEQFL. CDR3 in DNA: TGCGCCAGCAGCTTGTATTCCGGGGCTGGTTACAATGAGCAGTTCTTA.

The J gene is TRBJ2-5, the V gene TRBV12-3 or TRBV12-4; tentatively, D is TRBD1 (6 bases). Trimming left V 5 bases short and J 2 bases short, with 18 bases between. The CDR3 length is 16 residues. CDR3 bases: TGTGCCAGCAGTACCAGGGACACGACGGCTCAAGAGACCCAGTACTTC. Translation: CASSTRDTTAQETQYF.

At least ten counts were recorded for this clonotype. The chain combines TRBV6-6 with TRBJ2-7; D unclear. V was trimmed by 0 bases and J by 4 bases, leaving 7 bases between them. The germline V gene encodes CDR1 MNHNY and CDR2 SVGAGI (reference sequence). CDR3 length: 13 residues. CDR3 in amino acids: CASSYSKSYEQYF. The CDR3 DNA reads TGTGCCAGCAGTTACTCTAAGTCATACGAGCAGTACTTC.

Of note for this clonotype: Mismatch with germline at one junction end may stem from a read error. The gene calls are TRBV11-2 and TRBJ2-3, with D perhaps TRBD2 (5 bases). This CDR3 has 14 amino acids. Germline CDR1 and CDR2: SGHAT and FQNNGV. The CDR3: CVYSLFGSTATQYF. The CDR3 DNA reads as TGTGTCTACAGCTTATTTGGGAGCACAGCTACGCAGTATTTT.

The chain couples TRBV18 to TRBJ1-1, with D maybe TRBD1 (5 bases). This CDR3 spans 15 amino acids. V lost 8 bases and J 4 bases, leaving 20 bases between the germline ends. Germline V gene data show CDR1 as KGHSH and CDR2 as LQKENI. CDR3 loop: CASAGQSPRLTEAFF. The CDR3 DNA sequence: TGTGCCAGCGCGGGGCAGAGTCCCCGACTCACTGAAGCTTTCTTT.

This clonotype showed up just once. An end of the junction differs from the germline gene, which may be a read error. This rearrangement joins TRBV11-2 to TRBJ2-2; tentative D call: TRBD2 (5 bases). CDR1 and CDR2 (germline): SGHAT, FQNNGV. The length of the CDR3 is 14 residues. CDR3 in amino acids: CASNFYRSAGELFF. The CDR3, as DNA: TGTGCCAGCAACTTTTATAGATCCGCCGGGGAGTTGTTTTTT. Combining the CDR3 with reference TRBV11-2 and TRBJ2-2 gives the whole variable domain EAGVAQSPRYKIIEKRQSVAFWCNPISGHATLYWYQQILGQGPKLLIQFQNNGVVDDSQLPKDRFSAERLKGVDSTLKIQPAKLEDSAVYLCASNFYRSAGELFFGEGSRLTVL.

Points on this clonotype: The conserved phenylalanine or tryptophan normally closing the CDR3 is absent here, so this likely arose from a read error. This rearrangement joins TRBV11-3 to TRBJ2-1; TRBD2 aligns across 7 bases. Per germline, CDR1 SGHNT and CDR2 YENEEA. CDR3 size: 17 residues. The DNA for the CDR3 is TGTGTCAGCAGTCGTTCCCGCGGCGGGAGTACGTACAATGAGCAGTTCTCC. This gives the protein CVSSRSRGGSTYNEQFS.

This clonotype was seen only once. A much larger clone sits a single nucleotide away, making a read error possible. The rearrangement links TRBV7-8 to TRBJ2-7, with D unresolved. The CDR3 runs 13 residues. The germline CDR1 and CDR2 sequences are SGHVS and FQNEAQ. The CDR3 DNA sequence: TGTGCCAGCAGCGACAAAAGCTCCTACGAGCAGTGCTTC. Translating gives CASSDKSSYEQCF.

A note on this clonotype: Its ends do not fully match the called genes, so a read error is possible. V usage is TRBV4-1 and J usage is TRBJ1-4; D might be TRBD1 (6 bases). Germline V gene lookup returns CDR1 MGHRA and CDR2 YSYEKL. This CDR3 region has 18 residues. The CDR3 nucleotides read TGCGCCAGCAACCAAGAAGAGGGGAGGGGGGATCGGCAAGAAAAGCTGTTTTTT. Encoded protein: CASNQEEGRGDRQEKLFF.

A note on this clonotype: At one end, the junction sequence differs from germline, possibly due to a read error. The CDR3 DNA follows: TGCGCCAGCAGTTCCCGGGACCTAAACCTGAAAGAACTGTTTTTT. Amino acids: CASSSRDLNLKELFF. This sequence joins TRBV6-6 and TRBJ1-4; perhaps TRBD1 as D (5 bases). This CDR3 spans 15 amino acids. Germline assignment: CDR1 MNHNY and CDR2 SVGAGI (reference sequence).

Remarks on this clonotype: The junction shows a germline mismatch at one end, possibly a read error. The genes are TRBV11-2 and TRBJ2-3; the D call may be TRBD1 or TRBD2 (5 bases each). The CDR3 is made up of 13 amino acids. Germline CDR1 SGHAT, CDR2 FQNNGV. This CDR3 is CASRGPGPDTQYF. The CDR3 coding sequence is TGTGCCAGCAGGGGACCGGGCCCAGATACTCAGTATTTT.

About this clonotype: Since the CDR3 does not end with the conserved phenylalanine or tryptophan, this likely comes from a read error. V and J are TRBV29-1 and TRBJ1-1; D possibly corresponds to TRBD1 (6 bases). Germline V lookup: CDR1 SQVTM, CDR2 ANQGSEA. CDR3 length: 13 amino acids. In nucleotides, the CDR3 is TGCAGTGTTGAAACAGGGAGGAACACTGAAGCTTTCTAT. As protein: CSVETGRNTEAFY.

The chain employs TRBV7-6 and TRBJ2-1; 11 nucleotides match TRBD2. V dropped 5 bases and J dropped 16; count of bases not matched to a gene: 19. Per germline, CDR1 SGHVS and CDR2 FNYEAQ. CDR3 length equals 16 residues. CDR3 sequence (DNA): TGTGCCAGCAGCCGTGCGGGGACTAGCGGTGACAATGAGTACTTCTTC. It translates to CASSRAGTSGDNEYFF.

V is TRBV25-1 and J is TRBJ2-7; weak D call: TRBD1 (6 bases). Germline assignment: CDR1 MGHDK and CDR2 SYGVNS. Trimming took 10 bases from V and 4 from J, leaving 17 bases between them. The CDR3 extends over 13 amino acids. CDR3 DNA: TGTGCCACCAGACACAGGGTTGGGTACGAGCAGTACTTC. Residues: CATRHRVGYEQYF.

This clonotype was picked up one time. A much larger clonotype is one base distant, so this may be a read error. The rearrangement joins TRBV19 to TRBJ1-5; D possibly corresponds to TRBD1 (5 bases). Germline CDR1 is LNHDA and CDR2 is SQIVND (reference sequence). This CDR3 comprises 15 residues. Deletions cut 6 bases from V and 5 bases from J, with 17 bases between. In DNA form, the CDR3 reads TGTGCCAGTAGCCCAGCGGGGGAAGGCCATCAGCCCCAGCATTTT. Protein sequence: CASSPAGEGHQPQHF.

A word on this clonotype: The junction departs from the called germline gene at one end, perhaps through a read error. As DNA, the CDR3 is TGTGTCAGCAGCTTATCGAGGACTGAAGCTTTCTTT. It is translated as CVSSLSRTEAFF. The chain couples TRBV11-2 to TRBJ1-1; D remains unclear. Germline loops: CDR1 SGHAT, CDR2 FQNNGV. The CDR3 contains 12 residues.

As for this clonotype: A much larger clone differs by one base, so this may be a read error. The conserved phenylalanine or tryptophan normally closing the CDR3 is absent here, so this likely arose from a read error. The CDR3 sequence is CASSQGLGYYNEQFL. The CDR3 nucleotides are TGTGCCAGCAGCCAAGGGCTGGGCTACTACAATGAGCAGTTCCTC. V and J are TRBV14 and TRBJ2-1; D not resolved. V gave up 1 base and J gave up 3 bases, with 10 bases separating them. The CDR3 spans 15 residues. CDR1 and CDR2 (germline): SGHDN, FVKESK.

Remarks on this clonotype: A read error may produce the germline difference seen at one junction end. This chain links TRBV11-3 with TRBJ2-1; 7 bases map to TRBD2. The germline gives CDR1 SGHNT, CDR2 YENEEA. This CDR3 is 17 amino acids long. In nucleotides, the CDR3 is TGTGCCAGCAGCTTAGGTCGGGGGGAGTGGGGTGTCGATGAACGGCTCTTC. Its translation is CASSLGRGEWGVDERLF.

This chain joins TRBV11-2 and TRBJ2-1; D may be TRBD1 (5 bases). The CDR3 has 14 amino acids. The ends were cut back, 1 base at V and 4 bases at J, with 8 bases in the middle. Germline values: CDR1 SGHAT, CDR2 FQNNGV. The CDR3 reads CASSLVGVYNEQFF. The DNA for the CDR3 is TGTGCCAGCAGCTTAGTAGGGGTTTACAATGAGCAGTTCTTC.

Only a few counts were recorded for this clonotype. A read error is possible here, since a much larger clone lies one base away. This chain connects TRBV6-1 to TRBJ1-1; TRBD1 aligns across 7 bases. The ends lost 7 bases at V and 7 bases at J; junction bases unmatched: 9. CDR3 size: 13 residues. Germline V lookup: CDR1 MNHNS, CDR2 SASEGT. The CDR3 nucleotides are TGTGCCAGCAAGACAGGGATCGACATTGAAGCTTTCTTT. Translated: CASKTGIDIEAFF.

As for this clonotype: One end of the junction fails to match germline, which may point to a read error. The chain links TRBV7-8 to TRBJ2-7, with no clear D. Germline lookup yields CDR1 SGHVS and CDR2 FQNEAQ. The CDR3 contains 14 residues. CDR3 nucleotide sequence: TGTGCCGGCAGCTTAGCAAGGCGGTCCTACGAGCAATACTTC. Translated: CAGSLARRSYEQYF.

Regarding this clonotype: This may arise from a read error, as a much more abundant clone is one base away. The chain has TRBV5-5 and TRBJ2-7, with a tentative D call TRBD2 (6 bases). Germline V gene data show CDR1 as SGHKS and CDR2 as YYEKEE (reference sequence). With 4 bases removed from V and 5 bases from J, the gap between germline ends came to 13 bases. The CDR3 is 13 amino acids. CDR3 nucleotide sequence: TGTGCCAGCAGCATGCGGGAATTGAACGAGCAGTACTTC. Translation gives CASSMRELNEQYF.

CDR3 region: CASKVENNEQFF. DNA of the CDR3: TGTGCCAGCAAGGTAGAAAACAATGAGCAGTTCTTC. This chain connects TRBV2 to TRBJ2-1; D is ambiguous. Germline CDR1 reads SNHLY; CDR2 reads FYNNEI. Deletions cut 7 bases from V and 5 bases from J, with 9 bases between. The CDR3 covers 12 residues.

As for this clonotype: With a much larger clone just one base away, this may be a read error. The chain combines TRBV28 with TRBJ1-2; no definite D call. The CDR3 runs to 12 residues. Deletions cut 4 bases from V and 5 bases from J, with 8 bases between. CDR1 and CDR2 (germline): MDHEN, SYDVKM. The CDR3 DNA follows: TGTGCCAGCAGTTCATTTCGGTATGGCTACACCTTC. This codes for CASSSFRYGYTF.

A single count supports this clonotype. A read error is likely, as this CDR3 ends without the conserved phenylalanine or tryptophan. The chain couples TRBV6-6 to TRBJ1-2, with D possibly matching TRBD1 (6 bases). CDR3 length equals 14 residues. Between the trimmed V and J ends, which lost 4 bases and 7 bases, there was a span of 16 bases. Germline CDR1 is MNHNY and CDR2 is SVGAGI (reference sequence). CDR3 residues: CASSFPGRGGGYTL. For the CDR3, the DNA is TGTGCCAGCAGTTTCCCAGGCAGGGGAGGTGGCTACACCTTA.

In the case of this clonotype: As the CDR3 is not closed by the conserved phenylalanine or tryptophan, this likely results from a read error. V gene TRBV11-2 combines with J gene TRBJ2-1, with 14 positions matching TRBD2. Germline V gene data show CDR1 as SGHAT and CDR2 as FQNNGV. The CDR3 runs to 17 residues. V lost 8 bases, J lost 12 bases, and 18 bases stayed unmatched. Here the CDR3 DNA reads TGTGCCAGCGGCAGGAGACTAGCGGGAGGGCCGGGGGATGGGCAGTTCTTA. Its protein is CASGRRLAGGPGDGQFL.

With respect to this clonotype: The junction and the germline gene differ at one end; a read error may be behind it. The V gene is TRBV7-9, the J gene TRBJ2-4; 9 bases line up with TRBD1. This CDR3 has 15 amino acids. Looked up from germline, CDR1 is SEHNR and CDR2 is FQNEAQ (reference sequence). CDR3 in amino acids: CPSSLEAGQGGIQYF. The CDR3 bases are TGTCCCAGCAGCTTAGAAGCGGGACAGGGAGGTATTCAGTACTTC. The whole variable domain, remainder taken from reference TRBV7-9 and TRBJ2-4, is DTGVSQNPRHKITKRGQNVTFRCDPISEHNRLYWYRQTLGQGPEFLTYFQNEAQLEKSRLLSDRFSAERPKGSFSTLEIQRTEQGDSAMYLCPSSLEAGQGGIQYFGAGTRLSVL.

Points on this clonotype: A much larger clone sits a single nucleotide away, making a read error possible. In DNA, the CDR3 is TGTGTCAGCACAGAATCCGGTGGGGCCAACGTCCTGACTTTC. Its translation: CVSTESGGANVLTF. This chain links TRBV7-9 with TRBJ2-6; D unresolved. Germline CDR1 and CDR2: SEHNR and FQNEAQ (reference sequence). The CDR3 runs to 14 residues.